The following is a T cell receptor beta chain sequence with its context. Antigen unknown. The junction shows a germline mismatch at one end, possibly a read error. The sample has other DNA sequences that encode this CDR3 too. The data belong to a study of cytomegalovirus exposure and HLA in healthy donors. Broader study findings: Among TCR sequences, most were rare, though some public TCRs appeared in many donors. The study flagged some 170 TCR beta chains as cytomegalovirus-associated.

The PCR ran on 60 Vbeta and 13 Jbeta primers. This table comes from immunoSEQ multiplex PCR, and its TCRdb copy is limited to in-frame clones, with some not included. The clone table shows about 200,000 clones, with the ten largest holding 0.74%. CDR1 and CDR2 (germline): SGHTA, FQGNSA. This CDR3 has 15 amino acids. The chain couples TRBV7-2 to TRBJ1-4, with D possibly TRBD1 on 5 matching bases. Sequencing was carried out using PBMCs. The source is a boy under 18 in good health and CMV-seronegative. The CDR3 is CASSPETAHNEKLFF. CDR3 nucleotide sequence: TGTGCCAGCAGCCCCGAGACAGCTCATAATGAAAAACTGTTCTTT.